The sequence of this TCR beta chain was determined in a study of blood T cell repertoires in COVID-19. Overall study context: The United States, Italy and Spain were the sources of the acute and convalescent COVID-19 samples. Sample material is recorded as cDNA or gDNA derived from T cells, B-cell-depleted T cells, or PBMCs.

Germline CDR1 reads LNHDA; CDR2 reads SQIVND (reference sequence). This CDR3 has 13 amino acids. The germline V and J ends were trimmed by 7 bases and 3 bases, with 12 bases remaining between them. Original handling: The assay estimated nucleated cells by amplifying reference gene primers. Clones were read by immunoSEQ multiplex PCR, and TCRdb kept only the in-frame ones, dropping some. The D gene and trimming were derived from the DNA, and the V and J assignments and clone size from that table. The sample has under 200,000 clones, around 77% seen once; the top ten hold around 2.7%. The chain recombines TRBV19 with TRBJ1-1, with D hard to call. The source of this sequence is a man aged 70 or older with acute or convalescent COVID-19. Sequencing used peripheral blood. Here the CDR3 reads CASTRGFDTEAFF. The CDR3 nucleotides are TGTGCCAGTACCCGAGGGTTTGACACTGAAGCTTTCTTT.